A single sample is the source of the 16 T cell receptor beta chains below, sequenced in a study of T cell responses to AZD1222 COVID-19 vaccine. Profiling relied on immunoSEQ multiplex PCR, and the TCRdb table lists in-frame clones only, not all of them. The sample lists approximately 170,000 clones; 70% to 90% were seen once. The sample was peripheral blood, taken 28 days after the second AZD1222 dose. The receptor set was obtained from an adult who received the AZD1222 COVID-19 vaccine.

This clone was found once. The V gene is TRBV7-2, the J gene TRBJ2-7; 9 bases align to TRBD2. Germline CDR1 is SGHTA and CDR2 is FQGNSA. The CDR3 runs to 15 residues. After removal of 1 base from V and 2 bases from J, the junction contained 3 bases not matched to a gene. The CDR3 nucleotides are TGTGCCAGCAGCTTAGAGGGACTAGCTACCTACGAGCAGTACTTC. This encodes CASSLEGLATYEQYF.

J is TRBJ2-7 and V is TRBV6-5; possible D gene TRBD1, 6 bases. V was trimmed by 6 bases and J by 3 bases, leaving 15 bases between them. This CDR3 region has 14 residues. The germline V gene encodes CDR1 MNHEY and CDR2 SVGAGI. This CDR3 reads CASSVAGERYEQYF. The DNA of the CDR3 is TGTGCCAGCAGCGTGGCAGGGGAGCGCTACGAGCAGTACTTC.

This clone was observed a single time. The V gene is TRBV7-2, the J gene TRBJ1-1; D not resolved. This CDR3 is built from 16 residues. Trimming removed 5 bases at V and 0 bases at J, with 16 bases between. Germline V gene lookup returns CDR1 SGHTA and CDR2 FQGNSA. CDR3 bases: TGTGCCAGCAGCCCCTATATGCGGCTCATGAACACTGAAGCTTTCTTT. Its protein is CASSPYMRLMNTEAFF.

The chain has TRBV19 and TRBJ1-2; TRBD1 matches at 9 bases. The V segment lost 3 bases and the J segment 8 bases; nucleotides outside the gene matches: 10. The CDR3 has 15 amino acids. Germline lookup yields CDR1 LNHDA and CDR2 SQIVND (reference sequence). In DNA form, the CDR3 reads TGTGCCAGTAGTATCCTCCTCGACAGGGGGGACGGCTACACCTTC. This encodes CASSILLDRGDGYTF.

The rearrangement uses TRBV30 and TRBJ2-7; weak D call: TRBD2 (5 bases). Germline values: CDR1 GTSNPN, CDR2 SVGIG (reference sequence). This CDR3 is 15 amino acids long. Deletions cut 1 base from V and 6 bases from J, with 19 bases between. The CDR3 protein is CAWSGSGGFLAEQYF. DNA for the CDR3: TGTGCCTGGAGTGGGTCCGGAGGTTTTCTCGCCGAGCAGTACTTC.

The chain uses TRBV7-8 and TRBJ1-6; possibly TRBD1 for D (6 bases). Germline CDR1 and CDR2: SGHVS and FQNEAQ. Between the trimmed V and J ends, which lost 5 bases and 6 bases, there was a span of 20 bases. The CDR3 spans 17 residues. CDR3 region: CASSLVGGRAPNSPLHF. CDR3 nucleotide sequence: TGTGCCAGCAGCCTAGTGGGGGGCAGGGCCCCTAATTCACCCCTCCACTTT.

This chain connects TRBV27 to TRBJ1-1; 8 nucleotides align to TRBD1. The length of the CDR3 is 14 residues. With V trimmed by 4 bases and J by 4 bases, 5 bases remained unmatched. Germline lookup yields CDR1 MNHEY and CDR2 SMNVEV (reference sequence). CDR3 amino acids: CASSWTGSSTEAFF. CDR3 nucleotide sequence: TGTGCCAGCAGTTGGACAGGGTCGAGCACTGAAGCTTTCTTT.

The rearrangement links TRBV10-3 to TRBJ2-4; D gene uncertain. There are 15 residues in the CDR3. The V end lost 4 bases, the J end lost 7 bases, and 17 bases lay between the germline ends. Per germline, CDR1 ENHRY and CDR2 SYGVKD. CDR3 amino acids: CAISGSETPGNIQYF. Here the CDR3 DNA reads TGTGCCATCAGTGGCTCCGAAACCCCCGGGAACATTCAGTACTTC.

The chain links TRBV30 to TRBJ2-1, with a weak D call TRBD2 (5 bases). Germline V gene lookup returns CDR1 GTSNPN and CDR2 SVGIG (reference sequence). V lost 0 bases and J 6 bases, leaving 9 bases between the germline ends. The CDR3 consists of 13 residues. The chain's CDR3 is CAWSVQGSNEQFF. The CDR3 DNA is TGTGCCTGGAGTGTACAAGGGAGCAATGAGCAGTTCTTC.

Remarks on this clone: At one end the junction does not follow the germline gene, possibly because of a read error. The rearrangement uses TRBV5-1 and TRBJ2-7; D might be TRBD1 (5 bases). Germline CDR1 is SGHRS and CDR2 is YFSETQ. The CDR3 contains 11 residues. The CDR3 region is CASSGADGWDF. In nucleotides, the CDR3 is TGCGCCAGCAGCGGGGCAGACGGTTGGGACTTC.

This clone was counted a single time. This chain connects TRBV7-3 to TRBJ1-3; 8 nucleotides align to TRBD1. This CDR3 has 14 residues. The ends lost 5 bases at V and 2 bases at J; junction bases unmatched: 2. Per the germline V gene, CDR1 is SGHTA and CDR2 is FQGTGA. The chain's CDR3 is CASSVTGAGNTIYF. CDR3 nucleotides: TGTGCCAGCAGCGTGACAGGGGCTGGAAACACCATATATTTT.

The chain links TRBV30 to TRBJ1-2, with 7 bases fitting TRBD1. The V gene end was trimmed by 6 bases and the J gene end by 4 bases; junction bases not matched to a gene: 8. Germline V gene data show CDR1 as GTSNPN and CDR2 as SVGIG (reference sequence). This CDR3 is built from 13 residues. The CDR3 DNA reads TGTGCCTGCCAATCCGGGGACAGCTATGGCTACACCTTC. It codes for CACQSGDSYGYTF.

The chain recombines TRBV21-1 with TRBJ2-1. TRBV21-1 represents a pseudogene. The CDR3 sequence is 16 residues long. CDR3 amino acids: CASSSQGPLLENEQFF. CDR3 bases: TGTGCCAGCAGCTCCCAAGGCCCGCTCTTAGAGAATGAGCAGTTCTTC.

CDR3 region: CSVEYGGRRFEQFF. The CDR3 region has the DNA TGCAGCGTTGAATACGGGGGGCGACGGTTTGAGCAGTTCTTC. This chain uses TRBV29-1 with TRBJ2-1, with TRBD2 as a possible D gene (7 bases). Germline assignment: CDR1 SQVTM and CDR2 ANQGSEA. The length of the CDR3 is 14 residues. The germline V and J ends were trimmed by 2 bases and 9 bases, with 17 bases remaining between them.

As to this clone: A junction boundary mismatches the germline segment, possibly from a read error. The chain employs TRBV2 and TRBJ1-1; perhaps TRBD1 as D (5 bases). The germline CDR1 and CDR2 sequences are SNHLY and FYNNEI. CDR3 size: 12 residues. The chain's CDR3 is CASREDGGKAFF. For the CDR3, the DNA is TGTGCCAGCAGGGAAGACGGGGGAAAAGCTTTCTTT.

The V gene is TRBV6-5, the J gene TRBJ1-5; 9 bases line up with TRBD1. With 7 bases clipped from V and 6 bases from J, the junction kept 7 bases outside the gene matches. This CDR3 spans 14 amino acids. Germline V gene data show CDR1 as MNHEY and CDR2 as SVGAGI. The CDR3 nucleotides are TGTGCCAGCATCATACAGGGGGCAGGTCAGCCCCAGCATTTT. Protein product: CASIIQGAGQPQHF.